This T cell receptor (beta chain) was sequenced during a study of beta chain features in type 1 diabetes. Overall study findings and caveats: Patients with Type 1 diabetes showed moderately but significantly shorter TCRB CDR3s in all four CD4+ subsets. HLA effects on TCRB rearrangement stayed unresolved here.

The CDR3 spans 16 residues. Deletions cut 1 base from V and 9 bases from J, with 16 bases between. Germline values: CDR1 MNHNS, CDR2 SASEGT. The sequenced template was cDNA made from the entire isolated RNA. Some clones are missing from TCRdb's copy, which holds only in-frame ones; the method was immunoSEQ multiplex PCR. Among 15,000 to 20,000 clones listed, 40% to 60% were seen once. As to this clone: Its antigen is not known.

By way of CD45RO/CCR7/CD25/CD127/CD95/CD27, the CD4+ regulatory, stem cell-like memory, central memory and naive cells were sorted. Sequences were obtained from stem cell memory CD4+ T cells from blood. This TCR was recovered from a man aged 18 to 29 in good health. V is TRBV6-1 and J is TRBJ1-6, with D possibly being TRBD1 (5 bases). CDR3 in amino acids: CASSEELGGVGSPLHF. The CDR3, as DNA: TGTGCCAGCAGTGAAGAGTTGGGGGGGGTGGGTTCACCCCTCCACTTT.